This T cell receptor (beta chain) was observed in a study of T cells in Graves' hyperthyroidism and ophthalmopathy (dated by TCRdb to about 2019). With regard to the full study: Peripheral blood samples were taken at the time of initial diagnosis, prior to any treatment. The study also compared thyroid tissue and blood T-cell repertoires from a handful of Graves' hyperthyroidism patients. Following sampling, methimazole starting at 30 mg daily was given to hyperthyroidism patients, and high-dose intravenous methylprednisolone was given to ophthalmopathy patients. The paper describes TCR Vbeta CDR3 sequencing of 130 to 150 peripheral blood samples, made up of 43 ophthalmopathy patients, 70 to 75 hyperthyroidism patients and 17 progressor patients. Whether ophthalmopathy could be predicted prospectively was tested in an independent validation cohort made up of 18 to 20 hyperthyroidism patients plus 17 patients who later progressed to ophthalmopathy. TCR V-J signatures able to tell the groups apart were searched for in a discovery cohort of 90 to 100 patients, of whom approximately 40 had Graves' ophthalmopathy and around 57 had stable Graves' hyperthyroidism. The approximately 95 discovery patients were divided at random into training and test sets in a 7:3 ratio. General study outcomes and caveats: During validation, the model predicted progression to ophthalmopathy a median of roughly 7.1 months ahead of onset, with almost 71% sensitivity and 72% to 85% specificity. A model built on a 13 V-J signature distinguished ophthalmopathy from stable hyperthyroidism, reaching approximately 89% sensitivity and under 84% specificity in cross-validation and 80%/75% in testing. Most expanded thyroid clonotypes (frequency above 0.001) were also detected in blood, suggesting blood repertoires may reflect thyroid immune responses. Sample size was not statistically predetermined, and blinding of investigators to group allocation was not performed.

At the junction V is shortened by 5 bases and J by 3 bases; bases outside the gene matches: 12. Via the germline V gene (reference sequence), CDR1 is LNHNV and CDR2 YYDKDF. Its CDR3 holds 16 amino acids, cysteine through phenylalanine. The DNA shown is the 48-base CDR3, in frame from base 1. Stable Graves' hyperthyroidism was defined as no progression to ophthalmopathy during 18 months of follow-up. The hyperthyroidism patients were between 18 and 65 years old and newly diagnosed, with a disease duration of less than 2 months. Exclusion was applied to patients with uncontrolled infections, other autoimmune diseases, pregnancy or lactation. Diagnoses were based on clinical symptoms, serum thyroxine and TRAb, thyroid ultrasound and orbital computed tomography. Ficoll-Paque density gradient centrifugation was used to isolate PBMCs from about 9.4 ml of fresh peripheral blood. Total RNA was extracted using Trizol reagent, and RNA quality was assessed on an Agilent 2100 Bioanalyzer.

About this clonotype: Its antigen specificity is not known. No base quality values were provided; no much bigger clone lies one nucleotide off.

Amplification of TCR beta CDR3 regions was carried out from RNA transcripts. For the first round of RT-PCR on the TCR CDR3, the HTBI primer set was used together with the Qiagen OneStep RT-PCR kit. The libraries were constructed in a second round of multiplex PCR and then size-selected and purified. Paired-end sequencing of the libraries was performed with 100 bp reads on an Illumina HiSeq2000. Per the authors' processing: SOAPnuke was used to process the raw data, with reads discarded if the reads contained adapters or uncalled bases, had a mean Phred below 15, or lacked an exact constant-primer or identifier match. COPE v1.2.5 was used to merge the high-quality paired reads, and each unique nucleotide sequence was defined as a clonotype. MiTCR v1.1 was used to align clonotypes to the IMGT TRBV, TRBD and TRBJ reference segments. The analysis included only V-J combinations with a frequency above 0.0001, which together covered 98% to 99.2% of the repertoires. The TCS score was defined as F50 (clonal expansion) divided by E x V (chaos), with BLOSUM62-based TCRdist calculated between CDR3 peptides within each V-J. Welch's t-statistics and random forest reduced some 510 V-J features to 10 to 15, which were used in a naive Bayes classifier (R e1071). TCRdb took the public reads, trimmed them with fastp at Q25, ran MiXCR for clone calling and kept in-frame beta chains. Every CDR3 protein is listed once, alongside the most common genes and DNA of its rows. The V and J calls reflect TCRdb's pipeline rather than the authors' work. In this sample the table shows hundreds of thousands of distinct CDR3 sequences, 15% to 18% of which occur a single time. The ten largest clones represent 7.5% to 9% of the sample.

The source material was blood. The chain is assembled from TRBV15 and TRBJ2-7; TRBD2 lines up with 8 middle nucleotides. The clonotype was recovered from a young woman with Graves' hyperthyroidism. The CDR3 in this case is CATSSHSGTANYEQYF. The DNA sequence follows: TGTGCCACCAGCTCACATAGCGGGACGGCAAACTACGAGCAGTACTTC.